Listed below are T cell receptor beta chains from one sample, sequenced in a study of shared clonotypes between healthy human individuals. Method: immunoSEQ multiplex PCR; TCRdb's copy keeps in-frame clones and lacks some. The data show millions of clones, approximately 95% seen once. Input material: naive CD4+ T cells sorted from blood. The receptors originated from a man in his late teens or twenties in good health. CDR3s include the opening cysteine and the closing phenylalanine or tryptophan. Each record gives: clone size, J gene, D gene, V gene, CDR3 DNA, CDR3 protein. D genes are given only for firm matches. Clone size is stated in some rows and not others, as once, few, many or a class when expanded.

size: NA
J: TRBJ1-3
D: NA
V: TRBV30
DNA: TGTGCCTGGAGTGTAGTGACAAAGAGCTCTGGAAACACCATATATTTT
CDR3: CAWSVVTKSSGNTIYF

size: NA
J: TRBJ1-1
D: NA
V: TRBV18
DNA: TGTGCCAGCTCACCACAGGGTGAGACTGAAGCTTTCTTT
CDR3: CASSPQGETEAFF

size: NA
J: TRBJ2-1
D: NA
V: TRBV19
DNA: TGTGCCAGTAGTATAGAGAGCTCCTACAATGAGCAGTTCTTC
CDR3: CASSIESSYNEQFF

size: once
J: TRBJ1-5
D: NA
V: TRBV2
DNA: TGTGCCAGCAGTGAAGGCTATAGCAATCAGCCCCAGCATTTT
CDR3: CASSEGYSNQPQHF

size: NA
J: TRBJ1-1
D: NA
V: TRBV5-4
DNA: TGTGCCAGCAGGGCCCAGGGAGTGAACACTGAAGCTTTCTTT
CDR3: CASRAQGVNTEAFF

size: NA
J: TRBJ2-1
D: TRBD1
V: TRBV7-3
DNA: TGTGCCAGCAGATCACCGGGACAGGGGGAAAATGAGCAGTTCTTC
CDR3: CASRSPGQGENEQFF

size: NA
J: TRBJ1-2
D: NA
V: TRBV18
DNA: TGTGCCAGCTCACCGGGGGGCCCCGGACTCTATGGCTACACCTTC
CDR3: CASSPGGPGLYGYTF

size: NA
J: TRBJ2-7
D: NA
V: TRBV29-1
DNA: TGCAGCGTTGAAGACCCCGGGGAGCAGTACTTC
CDR3: CSVEDPGEQYF

size: NA
J: TRBJ1-1
D: NA
V: TRBV27
DNA: TGTGCCAGCAGTTATATTCGAGGAGGGGGTATACCCCTGAACACTGAAGCTTTCTTT
CDR3: CASSYIRGGGIPLNTEAFF

size: once
J: TRBJ2-2
D: NA
V: TRBV2
DNA: TGTGCCAGCAGTGAAGGGGCGGGCACCGGGGAGCTGTTTTTT
CDR3: CASSEGAGTGELFF

size: once
J: TRBJ2-3
D: NA
V: TRBV5-1
DNA: TGCGCCAGCAGCTTGGCGCTGAGCTTCACAGATACGCAGTATTTT
CDR3: CASSLALSFTDTQYF

size: NA
J: TRBJ1-1
D: NA
V: TRBV6-1
DNA: TGTGCCAGCACATGGCGGAACACTGAAGCTTTCTTT
CDR3: CASTWRNTEAFF

size: NA
J: TRBJ2-3
D: TRBD2
V: TRBV2
DNA: TGTGCCAGCAGTGAATTTCGGACTAGCGGCCCAGATACGCAGTATTTT
CDR3: CASSEFRTSGPDTQYF

size: few
J: TRBJ2-7
D: NA
V: TRBV5-1
DNA: TGCGCCAGCAGCTTGAATCAGGGGAACTACGAGCAGTACTTC
CDR3: CASSLNQGNYEQYF

size: NA
J: TRBJ2-2
D: NA
V: TRBV19
DNA: TGTGCCAGTAGTATCCCCAGGGCCACCGGGGAGCTGTTTTTT
CDR3: CASSIPRATGELFF

size: NA
J: TRBJ2-5
D: NA
V: TRBV5-1
DNA: TGCGCCAGCAGCTTGCCAGACAGCAAGGAGACCCAGTACTTC
CDR3: CASSLPDSKETQYF

size: NA
J: TRBJ1-5
D: NA
V: TRBV28
DNA: TGTGCCAGCAGTTGGCCGGGGGGCGAAAATCAGCCCCAGCATTTT
CDR3: CASSWPGGENQPQHF

size: NA
J: TRBJ1-2
D: TRBD1
V: TRBV29-1
DNA: TGCAGCGTTGAAGAACGACAGGGAAGCTATGGCTACACCTTC
CDR3: CSVEERQGSYGYTF

size: once
J: TRBJ2-5
D: TRBD1
V: TRBV30
DNA: TGTGCCTGGAGCCCCGCAGGGGGAGAGACCCAGTACTTC
CDR3: CAWSPAGGETQYF

size: NA
J: TRBJ2-3
D: TRBD2
V: TRBV9
DNA: TGTGCCAGCAGCGTAATGGGACTAGCGGGCACAGATACGCAGTATTTT
CDR3: CASSVMGLAGTDTQYF

size: NA
J: TRBJ2-5
D: TRBD2
V: TRBV5-1
DNA: TGCGCCAGCAGCTTGGGATCCTCCGGGGGGGAGACCCAGTACTTC
CDR3: CASSLGSSGGETQYF

size: NA
J: TRBJ2-3
D: TRBD2
V: TRBV4-2
DNA: TGTGCCAGCAGCCAACTAGCGGGGGGGGTCTTAGGCACAGATACGCAGTATTTT
CDR3: CASSQLAGGVLGTDTQYF

size: NA
J: TRBJ1-1
D: NA
V: TRBV7-9
DNA: TGTGCCAGCAGCTTAGCCGGAAACGGAGCTTTCTTT
CDR3: CASSLAGNGAFF

size: NA
J: TRBJ1-5
D: NA
V: TRBV6-1
DNA: TGTGCCAGCAGTGAAGAAGGGGGGCGGAATCAGCCCCAGCATTTT
CDR3: CASSEEGGRNQPQHF

size: NA
J: TRBJ2-1
D: NA
V: TRBV9
DNA: TGTGCCAGCAGCGAGGTAGACAATGAGCAGTTCTTC
CDR3: CASSEVDNEQFF

size: NA
J: TRBJ2-3
D: NA
V: TRBV2
DNA: TGTGCCAGCACCCCTCAATCGGGGATCACAGATACGCAGTATTTT
CDR3: CASTPQSGITDTQYF

size: NA
J: TRBJ1-6
D: NA
V: TRBV11-1
DNA: TGTGCCAGCAGCGAGACTACAGGGCTTAATTCACCCCTCCACTTT
CDR3: CASSETTGLNSPLHF

size: NA
J: TRBJ1-1
D: NA
V: TRBV6-1
DNA: TGTGCCAGCAGGGTAGGACAGTACACTGAAGCTTTCTTT
CDR3: CASRVGQYTEAFF

size: NA
J: TRBJ2-2
D: TRBD1
V: TRBV29-1
DNA: TGCAGCGCTTTCGGGACAGCTAACACCGGGGAGCTGTTTTTT
CDR3: CSAFGTANTGELFF

size: once
J: TRBJ2-3
D: NA
V: TRBV5-1
DNA: TGCGCCAGCACCCTGAGGTCCCAGGGCGCAGATACGCAGTATTTT
CDR3: CASTLRSQGADTQYF

size: NA
J: TRBJ2-1
D: NA
V: TRBV5-1
DNA: TGCGCCAGCAGCAATGGGGAGAGCTCCTACAATGAGCAGTTCTTC
CDR3: CASSNGESSYNEQFF

size: NA
J: TRBJ2-1
D: TRBD2
V: TRBV11-2
DNA: TGTGCCAGCAGCTATGCGGGAGCGTATGAGCAGTTCTTC
CDR3: CASSYAGAYEQFF

size: NA
J: TRBJ2-7
D: NA
V: TRBV15
DNA: TGTGCCACCAGCAGAGTCTTGGGGGTGGGGACCTACGAGCAGTACTTC
CDR3: CATSRVLGVGTYEQYF

size: NA
J: TRBJ2-3
D: TRBD1
V: TRBV29-1
DNA: TGCAGCGTTGTCGACAGGGTTCGCACAGATACGCAGTATTTT
CDR3: CSVVDRVRTDTQYF

size: NA
J: TRBJ2-5
D: NA
V: TRBV5-5
DNA: TGTGCCAGCAGCCCGGGAGTAGGTAGGGAGACCCAGTACTTC
CDR3: CASSPGVGRETQYF

size: NA
J: TRBJ2-2
D: NA
V: TRBV2
DNA: TGTGCCAGCAGGACGGAACAGGTGAACACCGGGGAGCTGTTTTTT
CDR3: CASRTEQVNTGELFF